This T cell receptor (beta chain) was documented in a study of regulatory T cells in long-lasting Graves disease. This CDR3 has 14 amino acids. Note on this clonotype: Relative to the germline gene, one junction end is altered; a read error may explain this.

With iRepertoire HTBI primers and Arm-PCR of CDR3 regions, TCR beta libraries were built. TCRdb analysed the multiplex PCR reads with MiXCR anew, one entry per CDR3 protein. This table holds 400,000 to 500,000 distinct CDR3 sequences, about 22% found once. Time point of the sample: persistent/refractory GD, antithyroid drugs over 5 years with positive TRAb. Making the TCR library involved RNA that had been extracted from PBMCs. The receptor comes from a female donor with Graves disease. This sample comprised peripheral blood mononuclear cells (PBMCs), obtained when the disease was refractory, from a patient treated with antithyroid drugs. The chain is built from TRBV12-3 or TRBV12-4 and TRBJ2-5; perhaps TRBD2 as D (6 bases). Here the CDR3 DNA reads TGTGCCATCAGTTTTCGGGGGAACCAAGAGACCCAGTACTTC. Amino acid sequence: CAISFRGNQETQYF.